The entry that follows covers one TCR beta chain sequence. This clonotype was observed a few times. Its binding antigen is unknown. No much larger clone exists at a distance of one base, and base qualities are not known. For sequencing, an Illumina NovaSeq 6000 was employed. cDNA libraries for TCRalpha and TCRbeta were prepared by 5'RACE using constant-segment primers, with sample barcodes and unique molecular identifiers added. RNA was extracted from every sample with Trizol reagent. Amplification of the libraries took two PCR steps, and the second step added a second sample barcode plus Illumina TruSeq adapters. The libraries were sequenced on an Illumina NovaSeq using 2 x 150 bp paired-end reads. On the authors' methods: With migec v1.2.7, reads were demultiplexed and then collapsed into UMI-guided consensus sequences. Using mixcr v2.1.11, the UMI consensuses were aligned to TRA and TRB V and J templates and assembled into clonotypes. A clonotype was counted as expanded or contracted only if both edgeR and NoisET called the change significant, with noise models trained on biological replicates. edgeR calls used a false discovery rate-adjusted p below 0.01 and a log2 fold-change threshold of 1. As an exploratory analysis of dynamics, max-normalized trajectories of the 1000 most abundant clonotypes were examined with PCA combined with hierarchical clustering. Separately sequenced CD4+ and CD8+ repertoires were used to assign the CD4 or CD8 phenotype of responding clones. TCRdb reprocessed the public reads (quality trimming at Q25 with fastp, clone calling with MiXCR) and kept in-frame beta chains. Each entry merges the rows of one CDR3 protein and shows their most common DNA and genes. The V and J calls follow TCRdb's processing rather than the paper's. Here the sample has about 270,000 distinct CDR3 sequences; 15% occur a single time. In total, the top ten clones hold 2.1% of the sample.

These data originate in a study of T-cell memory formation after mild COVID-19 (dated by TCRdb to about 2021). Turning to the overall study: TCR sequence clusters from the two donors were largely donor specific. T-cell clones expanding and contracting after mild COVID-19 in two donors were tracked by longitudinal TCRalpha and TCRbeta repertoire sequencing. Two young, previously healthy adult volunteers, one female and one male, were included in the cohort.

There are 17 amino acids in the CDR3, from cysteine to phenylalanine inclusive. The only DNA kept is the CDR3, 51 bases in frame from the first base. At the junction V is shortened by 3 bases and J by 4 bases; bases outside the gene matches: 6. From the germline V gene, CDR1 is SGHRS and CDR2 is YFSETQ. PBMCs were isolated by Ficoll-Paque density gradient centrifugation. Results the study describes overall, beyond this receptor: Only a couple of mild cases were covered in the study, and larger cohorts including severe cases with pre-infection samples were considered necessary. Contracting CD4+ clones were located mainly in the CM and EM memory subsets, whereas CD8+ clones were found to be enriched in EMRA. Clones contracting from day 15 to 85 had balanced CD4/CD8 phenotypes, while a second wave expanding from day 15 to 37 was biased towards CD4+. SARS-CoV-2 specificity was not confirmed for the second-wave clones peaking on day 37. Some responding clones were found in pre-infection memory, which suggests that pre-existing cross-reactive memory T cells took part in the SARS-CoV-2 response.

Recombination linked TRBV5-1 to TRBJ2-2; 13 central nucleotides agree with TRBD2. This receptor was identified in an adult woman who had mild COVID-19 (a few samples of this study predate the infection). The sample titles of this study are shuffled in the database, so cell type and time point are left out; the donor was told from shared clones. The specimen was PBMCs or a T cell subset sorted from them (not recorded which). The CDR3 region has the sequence CASSSSTSGRSTGELFF. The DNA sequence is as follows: TGCGCCAGCAGCTCGTCGACTAGCGGGAGGTCCACCGGGGAGCTGTTTTTT.